The present TCR beta chain was sequenced within a study of shared T cell receptors in the human thymus. Here immunoSEQ multiplex PCR was the method, and the copy in TCRdb shows in-frame clones only, minus some. This table holds roughly 500,000 clones, 78% found once. The CDR3 is made up of 18 amino acids. Germline values: CDR1 SGHRS, CDR2 YFSETQ. V lost 3 bases to trimming and J lost 7 bases; unmatched junction nucleotides: 16. This clone has a handful of counts. This sample also appeared in a second study, on human thymus T cells. This second report adds: Healthy Finnish infants undergoing corrective surgery for congenital heart defects were used as donors. The source of the thymus tissue was resections taken during corrective heart surgery. Thymic and blood repertoires seemed to show skewed V and J gene use. Thymic repertoires from unrelated individuals overlapped highly, related research reported.

Sample: thymocytes. V is TRBV5-1 and J is TRBJ1-2, with 12 bases aligning to TRBD1. The TCR originated in a boy under three years old with a congenital heart defect. The CDR3 here is CASSYNRDRGRHGGGYTF. In DNA, the CDR3 is TGCGCCAGCAGCTACAACCGGGACAGGGGGCGGCATGGGGGTGGCTACACCTTC.